The clone carrying this TCR beta chain was detected a few times. Germline V gene sequence: CDR1 SGHTA, CDR2 FQGNSA. The V end lost 2 bases, the J end lost 6 bases, and 14 bases lay between the germline ends. This CDR3 contains 14 residues. This entry belongs to a study of T cells of healthy individuals. TCRdb processed the 5' RACE reads anew with MiXCR; each CDR3 protein has one entry. Counted here are around 100,000 distinct CDR3 sequences, 15% to 20% occurring once; the ten biggest clones make up 6% to 8%. The rearrangement joins TRBV7-2 to TRBJ2-7; TRBD2 might be the D (5 bases). The TCR sequence derives from a human donor in good health. The CDR3 spells CASSLTLGVPEQYF. The CDR3, as DNA: TGTGCCAGCAGCTTAACCTTGGGAGTGCCCGAGCAGTACTTC.